These T cell receptor beta chains were read from a single sample in a study of blood T cell repertoires in COVID-19. The repertoire was sequenced with immunoSEQ multiplex PCR; TCRdb's copy has only in-frame clones and lacks some. This table holds under 70,000 clones, around 80% found once. The material sequenced was peripheral blood. These receptors all come from a human donor in a cohort sampled during active COVID-19. Both conserved end residues are part of each CDR3. The order of the fields is clone size, J gene, D gene, V gene, CDR3 length, CDR3 protein, CDR3 DNA. D genes are given only for firm matches. Clone size is given for some rows only: seen once, a few or many times, or a class if the clone is expanded.

>NA|TRBJ2-7|TRBD2|TRBV3-1/TRBV3-2|16
CASSQVTSGSPREQYF
TGTGCCAGCAGCCAGGTAACTAGCGGGAGCCCTCGCGAGCAGTACTTC
>NA|TRBJ1-1|TRBD1|TRBV28|13
CASSDRDSAEAFF
TGTGCCAGCAGTGACAGGGATAGCGCTGAAGCTTTCTTT
>NA|TRBJ1-5|NA|TRBV28|12
CASSFGRQPQHF
TGTGCCAGCAGTTTCGGTAGACAGCCCCAGCATTTT
>NA|TRBJ1-1|TRBD1|TRBV7-2|16
CASSSQRDRAKTEAFF
TGTGCCAGCAGCTCCCAGCGGGACAGGGCGAAAACTGAAGCTTTCTTT
>NA|TRBJ1-5|NA|TRBV7-2|13
CASSSGDNQPQHF
TGTGCCAGCAGCTCAGGGGACAATCAGCCCCAGCATTTT
>NA|TRBJ2-7|TRBD2|TRBV27|14
CASSLGGRHYEQYF
TGTGCCAGCAGTTTGGGGGGGAGGCATTACGAGCAGTACTTC
>NA|TRBJ2-7|TRBD2|TRBV15|15
CATSRGGRETYEQYF
TGTGCCACCAGCAGAGGCGGGAGGGAAACCTACGAGCAGTACTTC
>NA|TRBJ2-7|NA|TRBV6-2/TRBV6-3|16
CASSYSRTYPSYEQYF
TGTGCCAGCAGTTACTCCCGGACATACCCCTCCTACGAGCAGTACTTC
>NA|TRBJ1-6|NA|TRBV4-3|17
CASSQDLGAPNNSPLHF
TGCGCCAGCAGCCAAGATCTTGGGGCACCGAATAATTCACCCCTCCACTTT
>NA|TRBJ2-5|TRBD2|TRBV13|16
CASSSGLAGEQETQYF
TGTGCCAGCAGCTCGGGACTAGCGGGAGAGCAAGAGACCCAGTACTTC
>NA|TRBJ2-3|TRBD1|TRBV6-1|20
CASSEPDRGKPYYGADTQYF
TGTGCCAGCAGTGAGCCGGACAGGGGAAAACCGTACTATGGCGCAGATACGCAGTATTTT
>NA|TRBJ2-7|TRBD1|TRBV19|14
CASRPGQGFHEQYF
TGTGCCAGTAGACCGGGACAGGGTTTCCACGAGCAGTACTTC
>NA|TRBJ1-1|NA|TRBV27|16
CASSPGQRWVNTEAFF
TGTGCCAGCAGCCCGGGACAACGGTGGGTGAACACTGAAGCTTTCTTT
>NA|TRBJ2-7|TRBD2|TRBV5-1|14
CASSAAGTRNEQYF
TGCGCCAGCAGCGCGGCCGGGACTAGGAACGAGCAGTACTTC
>NA|TRBJ1-2|NA|TRBV27|12
CASSPGTYGYTF
TGTGCCAGCAGTCCGGGTACCTATGGCTACACCTTC
>few|TRBJ2-5|TRBD2|TRBV11-1|15
CASSGLAGSQETQYF
TGTGCCAGCAGCGGACTAGCGGGGAGCCAAGAGACCCAGTACTTC
>medium-sized|TRBJ1-2|NA|TRBV7-8|14
CASSLESGRISYTF
TGTGCCAGCAGCTTAGAGTCGGGAAGGATTAGCTACACCTTC
>NA|TRBJ1-2|NA|TRBV6-2/TRBV6-3|14
CASSYSGGRGGYTF
TGTGCCAGCAGTTACTCGGGGGGGCGCGGTGGCTACACCTTC
>NA|TRBJ2-1|NA|TRBV19|14
CASSLGAGANEQFF
TGTGCCAGTAGCCTTGGGGCAGGGGCCAATGAGCAGTTCTTC
>NA|TRBJ1-1|NA|TRBV30|13
CAWGSQGHQRAFF
TGTGCCTGGGGGTCCCAGGGGCACCAGCGGGCTTTCTTT
>NA|TRBJ1-2|NA|TRBV6-5|13
CASTRTANYGYTF
TGTGCCAGCACCAGGACAGCTAACTATGGCTACACCTTC
>once|TRBJ2-7|TRBD2|TRBV9|18
CASSPSIGTSGLPYEQYF
TGTGCCAGCAGCCCATCAATCGGGACTAGCGGGCTCCCCTACGAGCAGTACTTC
>NA|TRBJ2-3|NA|TRBV19|15
CASSMTAQSTDTQYF
TGTGCCAGTAGTATGACAGCTCAGAGCACAGATACGCAGTATTTT
>NA|TRBJ1-4|NA|TRBV28|18
CASSFHNKRTVQDEKLFF
TGTGCCAGCAGTTTCCACAACAAGAGAACAGTGCAGGATGAAAAACTGTTTTTT
>NA|TRBJ2-2|TRBD2|TRBV4-2|16
CASSQEASGNTGELFF
TGTGCCAGCAGCCAAGAAGCTAGCGGGAATACCGGGGAGCTGTTTTTT
>NA|TRBJ1-2|NA|TRBV4-3|15
CASSQDRGQDYGYTF
TGCGCCAGCAGCCAAGACCGAGGGCAGGACTATGGCTACACCTTC
>NA|TRBJ2-7|TRBD2|TRBV30|17
CAWSSTRLAGESYEQYF
TGTGCCTGGAGTTCCACCCGGCTAGCGGGTGAGTCCTACGAGCAGTACTTC
>once|TRBJ2-7|TRBD1|TRBV5-4|13
CASSRDREREQYF
TGTGCCAGCAGCCGGGACAGGGAAAGGGAGCAGTACTTC
>NA|TRBJ2-5|NA|TRBV2|11
CASRREETQYF
TGTGCCAGCAGGAGGGAGGAGACCCAGTACTTC
>NA|TRBJ1-5|NA|TRBV30|15
CAWSVRGGINQPQHF
TGTGCCTGGAGTGTACGAGGAGGGATCAATCAGCCCCAGCATTTT
>NA|TRBJ2-1|NA|TRBV27|11
CASTLGDEQFF
TGTGCCAGCACCCTCGGGGATGAGCAGTTCTTC
>NA|TRBJ2-6|NA|TRBV5-4|19
CASSFSRQVLSSGANVLTF
TGTGCCAGCAGCTTCTCGAGACAGGTACTCTCCTCTGGGGCCAACGTCCTGACTTTC
>NA|TRBJ2-7|NA|TRBV6-5|13
CASGKGLLYEQYF
TGTGCCAGCGGAAAGGGACTTCTTTACGAGCAGTACTTC
>NA|TRBJ2-5|TRBD2|TRBV3-1/TRBV3-2|16
CASSRTSGRSQETQYF
TGTGCCAGCAGCCGGACTAGCGGGAGGTCCCAAGAGACCCAGTACTTC
>once|TRBJ2-7|TRBD2|TRBV5-4|16
CASSSASGTLTYEQYF
TGTGCCAGCAGCTCAGCTAGCGGGACCCTAACCTACGAGCAGTACTTC